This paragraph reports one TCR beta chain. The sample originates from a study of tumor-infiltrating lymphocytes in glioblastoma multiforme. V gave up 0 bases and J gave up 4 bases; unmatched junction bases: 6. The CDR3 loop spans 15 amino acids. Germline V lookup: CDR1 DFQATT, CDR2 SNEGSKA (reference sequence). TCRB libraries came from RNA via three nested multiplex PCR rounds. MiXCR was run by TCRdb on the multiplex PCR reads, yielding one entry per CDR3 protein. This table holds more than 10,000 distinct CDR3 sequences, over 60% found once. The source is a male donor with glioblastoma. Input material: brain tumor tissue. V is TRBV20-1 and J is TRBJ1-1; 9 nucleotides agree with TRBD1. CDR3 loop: CSARDPDRGSTEAFF. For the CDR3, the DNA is TGCAGTGCTAGAGACCCCGACAGGGGGAGCACTGAAGCTTTCTTT.